The rows below give T cell receptor beta chains drawn from one sample of a study of T cell responses to AZD1222 COVID-19 vaccine. Profiling relied on immunoSEQ multiplex PCR, and the TCRdb table lists in-frame clones only, not all of them. The data hold tens of thousands of clones, with 86% observed a single time. The sample was peripheral blood, taken on day 0 of AZD1222 vaccination. The origin of the receptors is an adult in good health. CDR3s include the opening cysteine and the closing phenylalanine or tryptophan. Each record gives: D gene, clone size, V gene, J gene, CDR3 DNA, CDR3 protein. A D gene is named only where the DNA matches it firmly. Clone sizes are given selectively: once, few, many, or a class where the clone is expanded.

D: TRBD2
size: NA
V: TRBV24-1
J: TRBJ2-3
DNA: TGTGCCACCAGTGATTCGCCCGTCGGTCGGCTAGCGGGGCCCACAGATACGCAGTATTTT
CDR3: CATSDSPVGRLAGPTDTQYF

D: NA
size: NA
V: TRBV18
J: TRBJ1-4
DNA: TGTGCCAGCTCACCACCGGGCGAAAAACTGTTTTTT
CDR3: CASSPPGEKLFF

D: NA
size: NA
V: TRBV29-1
J: TRBJ2-5
DNA: TGCAGCGTTGATAGGGGGCAAGAGACCCAGTACTTC
CDR3: CSVDRGQETQYF

D: TRBD1
size: NA
V: TRBV16
J: TRBJ2-1
DNA: TGTGCCAGCAGCTCAGGACAGGGCAATGAGCAGTTCTTC
CDR3: CASSSGQGNEQFF

D: NA
size: few
V: TRBV6-1
J: TRBJ1-5
DNA: TGTGCCAGCAGTGAAATGGGAGGGTCGGGCAATCAGCCCCAGCATTTT
CDR3: CASSEMGGSGNQPQHF

D: NA
size: NA
V: TRBV3-1/TRBV3-2
J: TRBJ2-2
DNA: TGTGCCAGCAGCCAAGACCCGGCCGGGGAGCTGTTTTTT
CDR3: CASSQDPAGELFF

D: NA
size: NA
V: TRBV7-2
J: TRBJ1-1
DNA: NA
CDR3: CASFSGPGNTEAFF

D: NA
size: NA
V: TRBV28
J: TRBJ2-3
DNA: TGTGCCAGCAGTTTAGAACTGAGGATAACTAGCACAGATACGCAGTATTTT
CDR3: CASSLELRITSTDTQYF

D: NA
size: NA
V: TRBV4-2
J: TRBJ1-2
DNA: TGTGCCAGCAGCCAAGATTCGGGGGCTTTGCGGAGTGGCTACACCTTC
CDR3: CASSQDSGALRSGYTF

D: NA
size: NA
V: TRBV25-1
J: TRBJ1-6
DNA: TGTGCCAGCAGGGGGTCCACAGGGACTGATAATTCACCCCTCCACTTT
CDR3: CASRGSTGTDNSPLHF

D: TRBD2
size: NA
V: TRBV15
J: TRBJ2-5
DNA: TGTGCCACCAGCAGAGATCCCCAGACTAGCGGCCCCCAAGAGACCCAGTACTTC
CDR3: CATSRDPQTSGPQETQYF

D: NA
size: NA
V: TRBV2
J: TRBJ2-2
DNA: TGTGCCAGCAGTGAAGGGGTTTTTAGCGCCGGGGAGCTGTTTTTT
CDR3: CASSEGVFSAGELFF

D: TRBD2
size: NA
V: TRBV7-6
J: TRBJ2-7
DNA: TGTGCCAGCAGCCGACTAGCGGGCAAGAACGAGCAGTACTTC
CDR3: CASSRLAGKNEQYF

D: TRBD2
size: NA
V: TRBV4-2
J: TRBJ2-2
DNA: TGTGCCAGCAGCCAATTGAGCGGGAGAGACACCGGGGAGCTGTTTTTT
CDR3: CASSQLSGRDTGELFF

D: NA
size: NA
V: TRBV28
J: TRBJ2-7
DNA: TGTGCCAGCAGTACCGGGACAGGGGTAGCGGGAGTGTTCGAGCAGTACTTC
CDR3: CASSTGTGVAGVFEQYF

D: TRBD1
size: NA
V: TRBV3-1/TRBV3-2
J: TRBJ2-2
DNA: TGTGCCAGCAGCCGTTCCGCCGGGACAGGGGACACCGGGGAGCTGTTTTTT
CDR3: CASSRSAGTGDTGELFF

D: TRBD1
size: NA
V: TRBV9
J: TRBJ1-4
DNA: TGTGCCAGCAGCGCCGGGACAGATGGTGAAAAACTGTTTTTT
CDR3: CASSAGTDGEKLFF